A single sample is the source of the 30 T cell receptor beta chains below, sequenced in a study of cytomegalovirus exposure and HLA in healthy donors. This PCR relied on a set of 60 Vbeta primers and 13 Jbeta primers. The data were produced by immunoSEQ multiplex PCR, yet TCRdb's version contains in-frame clones alone and is incomplete. Here the sample spans 150,000 or so clones, about 85% being singletons. The sample taken for sequencing was PBMCs. All receptors derive from a man in his thirties or forties in good health and CMV-seropositive.

The chain uses TRBV5-1 and TRBJ2-1; a weak D match, TRBD2 (5 bases). Trimming cost V 5 bases and J 4 bases, with 7 bases left between them. CDR1 is SGHRS and CDR2 is YFSETQ in the germline V gene. This CDR3 has 12 amino acids. The CDR3 region is CASRSGYNEQFF. The CDR3 DNA sequence: TGCGCCAGCAGGAGCGGTTACAATGAGCAGTTCTTC.

CDR3 nucleotides: TGTGCCAGCAGCTCCGACAGCGCCTACGAGCAGTACTTC. Protein: CASSSDSAYEQYF. J is TRBJ2-7 and V is TRBV6-5, with a tentative D call TRBD1 (5 bases). The V end was cut by 6 bases, the J end by 2 bases, with 11 bases between. Germline CDR1 reads MNHEY; CDR2 reads SVGAGI. This CDR3 has 13 amino acids.

This clone turned up a few times. The gene calls are TRBV5-4 and TRBJ1-2, with TRBD1 matching 7 bases. Germline V lookup: CDR1 SGHNT, CDR2 YYREEE (reference sequence). CDR3 length: 16 residues. With 3 bases clipped from V and 3 bases from J, the junction kept 11 bases outside the gene matches. CDR3 nucleotides: TGTGCCAGCAGCTGGGAGAGGGGGCGCAATGACTATGGCTACACCTTC. Protein: CASSWERGRNDYGYTF.

This chain uses TRBV6-1 with TRBJ2-2, with D tentatively TRBD2 (5 bases). Germline V gene data show CDR1 as MNHNS and CDR2 as SASEGT. Trimming stripped 6 bases from V and 7 bases from J, with 9 bases between. The CDR3 totals 12 residues. The CDR3 region has the DNA TGTGCCAGCAGGGGAGTAAACGGGGAGCTGTTTTTT. This translates into CASRGVNGELFF.

V usage is TRBV5-1 and J usage is TRBJ2-5; TRBD2 might be the D (7 bases). CDR3 length: 15 residues. The germline gives CDR1 SGHRS, CDR2 YFSETQ. Trimming shortened V by 2 bases and J by 5 bases, and 16 bases separated the two germline ends. The CDR3 loop is CASSLGGRATETQYF. The CDR3 DNA is TGCGCCAGCAGCTTAGGGGGGAGGGCCACTGAGACCCAGTACTTC. Looking up the rest from reference TRBV5-1 and TRBJ2-5 gives the full variable domain: KAGVTQTPRYLIKTRGQQVTLSCSPISGHRSVSWYQQTPGQGLQFLFEYFSETQRNKGNFPGRFSGRQFSNSRSEMNVSTLELGDSALYLCASSLGGRATETQYFGPGTRLLVL.

This clone was seen more than once but under ten times. This chain links TRBV2 with TRBJ1-1; TRBD1 might be the D (6 bases). The V and J ends lost 3 bases and 5 bases respectively, with 13 bases between them. CDR1 and CDR2 from the germline V gene are SNHLY and FYNNEI. This CDR3 contains 14 residues. CDR3 nucleotide sequence: TGTGCCAGCAGTGACCCAGGGGAAAGGACTGAAGCTTTCTTT. Translating it yields CASSDPGERTEAFF.

The chain joins TRBV18 to TRBJ1-3, with 8 bases identical to TRBD1. The J segment lost 0 bases and the V segment lost 4 bases, leaving 8 bases of the junction unmatched. Germline V lookup: CDR1 KGHSH, CDR2 LQKENI. This CDR3 has 17 amino acids. DNA for the CDR3: TGTGCCAGCTCACGTGGGACAGGTGCCCTCTCTGGAAACACCATATATTTT. Amino acid sequence: CASSRGTGALSGNTIYF.

This chain connects TRBV4-2 to TRBJ1-2, with D possibly being TRBD1 (5 bases). Germline assignment: CDR1 LGHNA and CDR2 YNFKEQ. V lost 4 bases, J lost 3 bases, and 15 bases lay in between. CDR3 size: 15 residues. This CDR3 is CASSPRDGEDYGYTF. The DNA for the CDR3 is TGTGCCAGCAGCCCGCGGGACGGGGAAGACTATGGCTACACCTTC.

The chain carries TRBV27 and TRBJ1-5; the D is unclear. Germline V gene lookup returns CDR1 MNHEY and CDR2 SMNVEV (reference sequence). The CDR3 is 15 residues long. V lost 5 bases, J lost 1 base, and 12 bases lay in between. CDR3 in amino acids: CASSPAPGSNQPQHF. The CDR3 DNA sequence: TGTGCCAGCAGTCCAGCCCCCGGGAGCAATCAGCCCCAGCATTTT.

This clone appeared once. The chain combines TRBV4-2 with TRBJ1-4; D might be TRBD1 (5 bases). V was clipped by 1 base and J by 3 bases, with 6 bases between them. CDR3 length: 14 residues. Germline-derived CDR1 and CDR2 are LGHNA and YNFKEQ. CDR3 nucleotide sequence: TGTGCCAGCAGCCAAGTAGGGGCTAATGAAAAACTGTTTTTT. Its protein product is CASSQVGANEKLFF.

This sequence joins TRBV29-1 and TRBJ1-1; no firm D call. This CDR3 spans 12 amino acids. Germline loops: CDR1 SQVTM, CDR2 ANQGSEA. V was shortened by 4 bases and J by 6 bases, with 12 bases between the two germline ends. CDR3 sequence: CSVAHGEAEAFF. CDR3 sequence (DNA): TGCAGCGTTGCTCACGGAGAGGCTGAAGCTTTCTTT. Based on the CDR3 plus reference TRBV29-1 and TRBJ1-1, the full variable domain is SAVISQKPSRDICQRGTSLTIQCQVDSQVTMMFWYRQQPGQSLTLIATANQGSEATYESGFVIDKFPISRPNLTFSTLTVSNMSPEDSSIYLCSVAHGEAEAFFGQGTRLTVV.

The chain is built from TRBV25-1 and TRBJ2-5; 10 nucleotides line up with TRBD1. Germline values: CDR1 MGHDK, CDR2 SYGVNS. This CDR3 is built from 14 residues. The ends lost 5 bases at V and 4 bases at J; junction bases unmatched: 4. CDR3 sequence (DNA): TGTGCCAGCAGTACAGGACAGGGGGGAGAGACCCAGTACTTC. Translated: CASSTGQGGETQYF. Supplemented by reference TRBV25-1 and TRBJ2-5, the full variable domain reads EADIYQTPRYLVIGTGKKITLECSQTMGHDKMYWYQQDPGMELHLIHYSYGVNSTEKGDLSSESTVSRIRTEHFPLTLESARPSHTSQYLCASSTGQGGETQYFGPGTRLLVL.

The genes are TRBV10-1 and TRBJ2-3; tentative D call: TRBD2 (6 bases). Germline lookup yields CDR1 WNHNN and CDR2 SYGVQD (reference sequence). The CDR3 has 16 residues. The ends were cut back, 3 bases at V and 0 bases at J, with 13 bases in the middle. CDR3 sequence: CASSEGLAKSTDTQYF. In DNA, the CDR3 is TGCGCCAGCAGTGAAGGGCTAGCGAAGAGCACAGATACGCAGTATTTT.

The chain recombines TRBV18 with TRBJ1-1, with 8 bases identical to TRBD1. Trimming took 3 bases from V and 4 from J; bases not matched to a gene: 7. Germline assignment: CDR1 KGHSH and CDR2 LQKENI. CDR3 size: 15 residues. The CDR3 DNA follows: TGTGCCAGCTCACCCCCGACAGGGGACGGCACTGAAGCTTTCTTT. Its translation is CASSPPTGDGTEAFF.

The rearrangement joins TRBV4-3 to TRBJ2-2; 9 bases line up with TRBD1. The CDR3 has 15 amino acids. V lost 4 bases, J lost 3 bases, and 3 bases stayed unmatched. Germline CDR1 is LGHNA and CDR2 is YSLEER. The CDR3 DNA reads TGCGCCAGCAGCCGGGGGACAGGGCACACCGGGGAGCTGTTTTTT. This translates into CASSRGTGHTGELFF.

The chain carries TRBV27 and TRBJ2-2; 12 positions agree with TRBD1. V shed 5 bases and J 6 bases; nucleotides not matched to a gene: 7. This CDR3 region has 16 residues. Germline CDR1 and CDR2: MNHEY and SMNVEV (reference sequence). The CDR3: CASSTPGQGASGELFF. In DNA form, the CDR3 reads TGTGCCAGCAGTACCCCGGGACAGGGGGCATCCGGGGAGCTGTTTTTT.

The rearrangement links TRBV9 to TRBJ1-2; a weak D match, TRBD1 (6 bases). Germline V gene data show CDR1 as SGDLS and CDR2 as YYNGEE. This CDR3 is 16 amino acids long. Trimming left V 0 bases short and J 0 bases short, with 12 bases between. Here the CDR3 DNA reads TGTGCCAGCAGCGTAGGTACAGGGATCTCTAACTATGGCTACACCTTC. This codes for CASSVGTGISNYGYTF. The variable domain in full, completed from reference TRBV9 and TRBJ1-2, reads DSGVTQTPKHLITATGQRVTLRCSPRSGDLSVYWYQQSLDQGLQFLIQYYNGEERAKGNILERFSAQQFPDLHSELNLSSLELGDSALYFCASSVGTGISNYGYTFGSGTRLTVV.

The chain carries TRBV7-3 and TRBJ2-1; TRBD2 agrees at 11 bases. The length of the CDR3 is 18 residues. The germline V gene has CDR1 SGHTA and CDR2 FQGTGA. Unmatched junction bases numbered 9, after V lost 5 bases and J lost 0 bases. CDR3 coding DNA: TGTGCCAGCAGCCCCCATCCGGGACTAGCGGCCTCCTACAATGAGCAGTTCTTC. Translating it yields CASSPHPGLAASYNEQFF.

The chain combines TRBV5-8 with TRBJ2-7; D unclear. V was trimmed by 4 bases and J by 4 bases, leaving 12 bases between them. Germline CDR1 reads SGHTS; CDR2 reads YDEGEE. This CDR3 has 13 residues. The CDR3 here is CASSARNSYEQYF. For the CDR3, the DNA is TGTGCCAGCAGCGCCCGGAACAGTTACGAGCAGTACTTC.

This clone was recorded a few times. V usage is TRBV21-1 and J usage is TRBJ1-1. TRBV21-1 has pseudogene status. The length of the CDR3 is 16 residues. The CDR3 DNA reads TGTGCCAGCAGCCGCTGCCCGTGTGGAGGATGGGGTGAAGCTTTCTTT. This translates into CASSRCPCGGWGEAFF.

This chain links TRBV7-6 with TRBJ2-3, with D possibly matching TRBD1 (6 bases). The ends were cut back, 5 bases at V and 2 bases at J, with 17 bases in the middle. In germline, CDR1 is SGHVS, CDR2 FNYEAQ. The CDR3 sequence is 16 residues long. The CDR3 loop is CASSPANRATTDTQYF. The CDR3 DNA reads TGTGCCAGCAGCCCAGCAAACAGGGCAACCACAGATACGCAGTATTTT.

This chain uses TRBV7-3 with TRBJ2-3; 8 bases line up with TRBD1. CDR3 length: 16 residues. The V and J ends lost 5 bases and 5 bases, in that order; junction bases with no gene match: 12. The germline gives CDR1 SGHTA, CDR2 FQGTGA. The CDR3 DNA sequence: TGTGCCAGCAGCGGAGGGACAGGCCTAGGAGGAGATACGCAGTATTTT. Translating gives CASSGGTGLGGDTQYF. Complete variable domain (other parts from reference TRBV7-3 and TRBJ2-3): GAGVSQTPSNKVTEKGKYVELRCDPISGHTALYWYRQSLGQGPEFLIYFQGTGAADDSGLPNDRFFAVRPEGSVSTLKIQRTERGDSAVYLCASSGGTGLGGDTQYFGPGTRLTVL.

This chain joins TRBV4-1 and TRBJ2-1; TRBD1 matches at 7 bases. The CDR3 is 19 residues long. With V trimmed by 0 bases and J by 1 base, 12 bases remained unmatched. Germline assignment: CDR1 MGHRA and CDR2 YSYEKL. The CDR3 nucleotides are TGCGCCAGCAGCCAAGATCTAATTTCTGGGGACAGATCCTACAATGAGCAGTTCTTC. Translation gives CASSQDLISGDRSYNEQFF.

This clone was detected only a few times. The chain joins TRBV5-5 to TRBJ1-1; weak D call: TRBD1 (6 bases). This CDR3 spans 15 amino acids. V lost 8 bases to trimming and J lost 5 bases, with 22 bases between them. Germline CDR1 SGHKS, CDR2 YYEKEE (reference sequence). The CDR3 region is CASVRDTSKGTEAFF. CDR3 DNA: TGTGCCAGTGTCCGGGACACCTCTAAGGGGACTGAAGCTTTCTTT.

The V and J genes are TRBV4-2 and TRBJ1-5, with D possibly matching TRBD1 (6 bases). The V end was cut by 6 bases, the J end by 1 base, with 13 bases between. Germline assignment: CDR1 LGHNA and CDR2 YNFKEQ. The CDR3 totals 15 residues. CDR3 protein: CASRIQGASNQPQHF. The DNA for the CDR3 is TGTGCCAGCAGGATACAGGGAGCGAGCAATCAGCCCCAGCATTTT.

V gene TRBV27 combines with J gene TRBJ2-7; tentatively, D is TRBD1 (6 bases). The ends were cut back, 2 bases at V and 6 bases at J, with 14 bases in the middle. From germline, CDR1 is MNHEY and CDR2 SMNVEV (reference sequence). The CDR3 runs 14 residues. CDR3 sequence reads: CASSLKDRTGEQYF. The CDR3 coding sequence is TGTGCCAGCAGTTTAAAAGACAGGACGGGCGAGCAGTACTTC.

This clone was observed a handful of times. The gene calls are TRBV28 and TRBJ1-2; tentative D call: TRBD1 (6 bases). The CDR3 runs 11 residues. Trimming took off 6 bases at V and 7 bases at J, with 9 bases between the two ends. Germline V gene data show CDR1 as MDHEN and CDR2 as SYDVKM. The CDR3 reads CASSNRAGYTF. In DNA, the CDR3 is TGTGCCAGCAGCAACAGGGCTGGCTACACCTTC.

The chain is built from TRBV29-1 and TRBJ1-2; TRBD1 might be the D (6 bases). The germline V and J ends were trimmed by 6 bases and 8 bases, with 16 bases remaining between them. Per the germline V gene, CDR1 is SQVTM and CDR2 is ANQGSEA. The CDR3 covers 12 residues. The CDR3 sequence is CSVNHLTGGYTF. The DNA for the CDR3 is TGCAGCGTCAACCACCTTACAGGGGGCTACACCTTC.

The chain joins TRBV7-9 to TRBJ2-7; D gene unclear. Per the germline V gene, CDR1 is SEHNR and CDR2 is FQNEAQ (reference sequence). The CDR3 has 11 amino acids. Trimming took 5 bases from V and 3 from J, leaving 5 bases between them. CDR3 DNA: TGTGCCAGCAGCCCAAACTACGAGCAGTACTTC. Protein: CASSPNYEQYF.

The chain couples TRBV9 to TRBJ2-5; TRBD2 matches at 11 bases. The germline CDR1 and CDR2 sequences are SGDLS and YYNGEE. The CDR3 is 15 amino acids. The ends lost 3 bases at V and 13 bases at J; junction bases unmatched: 14. This chain's CDR3 is CASSASGTSGARTYF. CDR3 coding DNA: TGTGCCAGCAGCGCCTCCGGGACTAGCGGTGCCCGGACGTACTTC.